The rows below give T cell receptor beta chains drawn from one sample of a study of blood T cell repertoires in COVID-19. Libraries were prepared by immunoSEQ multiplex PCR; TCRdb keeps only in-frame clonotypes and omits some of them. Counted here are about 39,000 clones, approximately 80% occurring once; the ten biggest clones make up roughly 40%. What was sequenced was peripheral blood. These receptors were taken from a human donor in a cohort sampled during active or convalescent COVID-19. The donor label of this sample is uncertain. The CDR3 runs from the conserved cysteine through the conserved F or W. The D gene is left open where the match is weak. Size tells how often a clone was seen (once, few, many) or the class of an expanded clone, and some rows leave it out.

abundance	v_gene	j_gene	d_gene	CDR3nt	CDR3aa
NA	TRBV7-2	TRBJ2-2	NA	TGTGCCAGCAGCTTAGCTGGGCAGGGCGGTCTGTTTTTT	CASSLAGQGGLFF
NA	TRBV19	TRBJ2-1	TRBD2	TGTGCCAGTAGTATAACGGGAGGAATTAATGAGCAGTTCTTC	CASSITGGINEQFF
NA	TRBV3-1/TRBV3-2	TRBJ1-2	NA	TGTGCCAGCAGCCAAGGGGTGAGCAGGTATTATGGCTACACCTTC	CASSQGVSRYYGYTF
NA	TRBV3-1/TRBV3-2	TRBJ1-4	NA	TGTGCCAGCAGCCGCAGGAGGCAGCCGATCGAAAAACTGTTTTTT	CASSRRRQPIEKLFF
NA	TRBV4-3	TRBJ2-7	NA	TGCGCCAGCAGCCAAGTGGAGAGCTCCTACGAGCAGTACTTC	CASSQVESSYEQYF
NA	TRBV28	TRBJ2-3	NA	TGTGCCAGCATAGAAGAGGAGGGATTAGCAATGCGGGATACGCAGTATTTT	CASIEEEGLAMRDTQYF
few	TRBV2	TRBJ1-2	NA	TGTGCCAGCAGTGCGAGGACAACGAACTATGGCTACACCTTC	CASSARTTNYGYTF
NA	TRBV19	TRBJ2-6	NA	TGTGCCAGTAGTACCAGGGTGTCTGGGGCCAACGTCCTGACTTTC	CASSTRVSGANVLTF
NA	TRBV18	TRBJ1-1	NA	TGTGCCAGCTCACCAGACGAAGGAGGTCGCGAAGCTTTCTTT	CASSPDEGGREAFF
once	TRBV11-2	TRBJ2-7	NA	TGTGCCAGCAGCGGGGGCCTAGCGGCCGCGTACGAGCAGTACTTC	CASSGGLAAAYEQYF
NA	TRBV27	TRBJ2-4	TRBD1	TGTGCCAGCACCTGGGTCGGGACAGAATTTAACATTCAGTACTTC	CASTWVGTEFNIQYF
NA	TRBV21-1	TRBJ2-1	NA	TGTGCCAGCAGCAAAGGTAGGGCGCCGCGGGGGGTTGAGCAGTTCTTC	CASSKGRAPRGVEQFF
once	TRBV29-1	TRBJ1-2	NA	TGCAGCGTTGAAGGGACAGACAATTATGGCTACACCTTC	CSVEGTDNYGYTF
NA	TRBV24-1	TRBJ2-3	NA	TGTGCCACCGAACGGGGAAACACAGATACGCAGTATTTT	CATERGNTDTQYF
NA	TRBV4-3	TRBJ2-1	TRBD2	TGCGCCAGCAGCCAAGAACCAGCGGGAGGGAATCACAATGAGCAGTTCTTC	CASSQEPAGGNHNEQFF
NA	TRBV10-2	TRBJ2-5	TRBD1	TGCGCCAGTTCGAGAGGGACAGCACAAGAGACCCAGTACTTC	CASSRGTAQETQYF
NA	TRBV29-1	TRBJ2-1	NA	TGCAGCGTCCTAGGCAATGAGCAGTTCTTC	CSVLGNEQFF
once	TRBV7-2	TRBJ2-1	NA	TGTGCCAGCAGCTTAGGAGGCGGCGACTACAATGAGCAGTTCTTC	CASSLGGGDYNEQFF
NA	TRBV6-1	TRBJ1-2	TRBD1	TGTGCCAGCAGTGACCTGGGACAGTCTATTTATGGCTACACCTTC	CASSDLGQSIYGYTF
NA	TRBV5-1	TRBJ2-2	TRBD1	TGCGCCAGCAGCTTGAGAGGGGACAGCACCGGGGAGCTGTTTTTT	CASSLRGDSTGELFF
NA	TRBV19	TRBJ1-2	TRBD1	TGTGCCAGTAGTCCGAAGGGGGCGCTATATGGCTACACCTTC	CASSPKGALYGYTF
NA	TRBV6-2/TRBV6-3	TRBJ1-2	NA	TGTGCCAGCAGTTACGCCGCCGGGTATGGCTACACCTTC	CASSYAAGYGYTF
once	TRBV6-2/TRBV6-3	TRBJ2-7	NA	TGTGCCAGCAGTCACTCCTACGAGCAGTACTTC	CASSHSYEQYF
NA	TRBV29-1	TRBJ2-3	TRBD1	TGCAGCGTTGTAACAGGGGTGGATACGCAGTATTTT	CSVVTGVDTQYF
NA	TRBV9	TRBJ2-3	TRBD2	TGTGCCAGCAGCACCGGAGCGGGAGGGCCAGCAGATACGCAGTATTTT	CASSTGAGGPADTQYF
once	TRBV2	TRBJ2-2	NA	TGTGCCAGCAATGGGCCTGAGGGACTCATAAACACCGGGGAGCTGTTTTTT	CASNGPEGLINTGELFF
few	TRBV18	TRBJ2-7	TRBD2	TGTGCCAGCTCACCATGGGCTAGCGGGAGCTACGAGCAGTACTTC	CASSPWASGSYEQYF
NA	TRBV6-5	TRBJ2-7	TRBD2	TGTGCCAGCAGTTACTCGGCGGGGGACCCTTCCTACGAGCAGTACTTC	CASSYSAGDPSYEQYF
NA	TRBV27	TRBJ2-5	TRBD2	TGTGCCAGCAGATCCGGGACTAACCAAGAGACCCAGTACTTC	CASRSGTNQETQYF
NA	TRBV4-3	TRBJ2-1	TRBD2	TGCGCCAGCAGCCAAGGCCCTAGCGGAGGTTACAATGAGCAGTTCTTC	CASSQGPSGGYNEQFF
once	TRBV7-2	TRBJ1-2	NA	TGTGCCAGCAGCTTAGAAAGAGATTATGGCTACACCTTC	CASSLERDYGYTF
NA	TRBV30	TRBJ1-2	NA	TGTGCCTGGAGCCCAACAGGGTATGGCTACACCTTC	CAWSPTGYGYTF
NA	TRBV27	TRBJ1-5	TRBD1	TGTGCCAGCAGCTTGCCGAACCGGGACAGGGGATTTGGTCAGCCCCAGCATTTT	CASSLPNRDRGFGQPQHF
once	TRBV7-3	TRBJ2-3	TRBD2	TGTGCCAGCAGCTTAAACGGGAGGTCTGGGGATACGCAGTATTTT	CASSLNGRSGDTQYF
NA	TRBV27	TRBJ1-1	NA	TGTGCCAGCACCAAATGGGGGGGCATGAACACTGAAGCTTTCTTT	CASTKWGGMNTEAFF
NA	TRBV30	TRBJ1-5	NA	TGTGCCTGGACAATACAGGGTCAGCCCCAGCATTTT	CAWTIQGQPQHF
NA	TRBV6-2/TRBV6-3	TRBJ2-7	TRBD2	TGTGCCAGCAGCACTGGACTAGGCGCCTACGAGCAGTACTTC	CASSTGLGAYEQYF
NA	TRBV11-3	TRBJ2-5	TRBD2	TGTGCCAGCAGAACTAGCGGGAGATCGGAGACCCAGTACTTC	CASRTSGRSETQYF
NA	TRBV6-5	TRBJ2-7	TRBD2	TGTGCCAGCACCTCTAGCGGGAGGGGCGAGCAGTACTTC	CASTSSGRGEQYF
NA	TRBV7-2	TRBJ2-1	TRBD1	TGTGCCAGCAGCTTAGTTCGGCTGACAGGGCTCCCTTCCTACAATGAGCAGTTCTTC	CASSLVRLTGLPSYNEQFF
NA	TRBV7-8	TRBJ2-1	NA	TGTGCCAGCAGCTTAGGTCAGACCTACAATGAGCAGTTCTTC	CASSLGQTYNEQFF
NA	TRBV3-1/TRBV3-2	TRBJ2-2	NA	TGTGCCAGCAGCCAAGCCAGATCCACCGGGGAGCTGTTTTTT	CASSQARSTGELFF
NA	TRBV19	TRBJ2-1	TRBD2	TGTGCCAGTTCGAAGCGGGAGACCTACAATGAGCAGTTCTTC	CASSKRETYNEQFF
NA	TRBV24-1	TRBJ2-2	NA	TGTGCCACCAGTGAGCGGGCCGGGGAGCTGTTTTTT	CATSERAGELFF
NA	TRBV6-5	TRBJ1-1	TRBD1	TGTGCCAGCAGTTACTCGGGGGACAGGGATAATTCTGAAGCTTTCTTT	CASSYSGDRDNSEAFF
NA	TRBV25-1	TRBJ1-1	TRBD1	TGTGCCAGCAGTCCCGACAGGGGGCGAATGAACACTGAAGCTTTCTTT	CASSPDRGRMNTEAFF
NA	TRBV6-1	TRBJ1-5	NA	TGTGCCAGCAGTGAAGCGGCAGTCTATCAGCCCCAGCATTTT	CASSEAAVYQPQHF
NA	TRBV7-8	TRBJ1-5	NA	TGTGCCAGCAGCTCACGGACGGGGAGCAATCAGCCCCAGCATTTT	CASSSRTGSNQPQHF
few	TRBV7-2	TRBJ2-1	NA	TGTGCCAGCAGCTTAGGTGGCGGGGACTACAATGAGCAGTTCTTC	CASSLGGGDYNEQFF
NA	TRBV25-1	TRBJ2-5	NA	TGTGCCAGCAGCCCCACAGCGGGCCGGGGCGAGACCCAGTACTTC	CASSPTAGRGETQYF
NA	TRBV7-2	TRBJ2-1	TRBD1	TGTGCCAGCGGAGGGACAGGGGGCAATGAGCAGTTCTTC	CASGGTGGNEQFF
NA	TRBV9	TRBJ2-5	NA	TGTGCCAGCAGCGTCGGTCCCGAGGGAGAGACCCAGTACTTC	CASSVGPEGETQYF
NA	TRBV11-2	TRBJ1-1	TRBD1	TGTGCCAGCAGCTTAGTGCATACAGGGGGCAGTGTGAAGGCTTTCTTT	CASSLVHTGGSVKAFF
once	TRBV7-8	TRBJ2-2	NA	TGTGCCAGCAGCTTCAAAAACACCGGGGAGCTGTTTTTT	CASSFKNTGELFF
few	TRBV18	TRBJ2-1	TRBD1	TGTGCCAGCTCACCAGGGACAGGGGGCGTGGGACTAGCCAGCGAGCAGTTCTTC	CASSPGTGGVGLASEQFF